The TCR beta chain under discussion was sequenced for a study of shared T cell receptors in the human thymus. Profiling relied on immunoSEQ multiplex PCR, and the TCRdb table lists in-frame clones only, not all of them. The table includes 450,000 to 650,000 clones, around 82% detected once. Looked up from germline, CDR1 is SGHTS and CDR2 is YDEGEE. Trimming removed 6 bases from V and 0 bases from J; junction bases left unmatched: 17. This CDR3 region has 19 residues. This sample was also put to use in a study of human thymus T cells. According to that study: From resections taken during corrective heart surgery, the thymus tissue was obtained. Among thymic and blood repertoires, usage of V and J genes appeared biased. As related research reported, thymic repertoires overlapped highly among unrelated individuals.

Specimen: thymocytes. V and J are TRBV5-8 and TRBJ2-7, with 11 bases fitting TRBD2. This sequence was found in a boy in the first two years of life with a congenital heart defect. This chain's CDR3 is CASTEPGLAEGGLSYEQYF. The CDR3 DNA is TGTGCCAGCACTGAACCGGGACTAGCGGAGGGGGGACTCTCCTACGAGCAGTACTTC.